This record looks at one T cell receptor (beta chain) sequence and its context. Method: immunoSEQ multiplex PCR; TCRdb's copy keeps in-frame clones and lacks some. This table has under 40,000 clones, about 92% appearing once. This CDR3 is 15 amino acids long. Germline V gene data show CDR1 as KGHSH and CDR2 as LQKENI. Trimming cost V 3 bases and J 4 bases; bases outside gene matches: 8. This sample was taken from a study of T cell changes during pregnancy in multiple sclerosis. Sequencing used CD8+ T cells from peripheral blood mononuclear cells, obtained in the third trimester of pregnancy. This chain connects TRBV18 to TRBJ1-2, with 7 bases that match TRBD1. The clonotype was recovered from a female donor with multiple sclerosis, enrolled in a pregnancy study. The CDR3 region has the DNA TGTGCCAGCTCACCTCGACAGGGTGAGATCTATGGCTACACCTTC. Its protein product is CASSPRQGEIYGYTF.